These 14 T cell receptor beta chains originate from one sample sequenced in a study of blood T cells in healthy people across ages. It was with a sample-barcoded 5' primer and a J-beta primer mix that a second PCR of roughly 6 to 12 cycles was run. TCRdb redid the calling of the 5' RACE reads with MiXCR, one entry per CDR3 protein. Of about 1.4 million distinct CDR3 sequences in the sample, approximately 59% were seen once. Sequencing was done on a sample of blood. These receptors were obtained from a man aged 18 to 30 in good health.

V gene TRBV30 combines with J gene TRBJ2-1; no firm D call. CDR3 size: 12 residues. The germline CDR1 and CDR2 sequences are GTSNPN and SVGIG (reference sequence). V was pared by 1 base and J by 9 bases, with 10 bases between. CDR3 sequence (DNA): TGTGCCTGGAGTGCCACCCGACGTGAGCAGTTCTTC. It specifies CAWSATRREQFF.

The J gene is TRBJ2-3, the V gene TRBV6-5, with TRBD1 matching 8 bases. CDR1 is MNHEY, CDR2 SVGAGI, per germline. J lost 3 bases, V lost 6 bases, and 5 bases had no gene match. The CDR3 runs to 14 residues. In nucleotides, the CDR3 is TGTGCCAGCAGCCGCGGACAGGGTACAGATACGCAGTATTTT. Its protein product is CASSRGQGTDTQYF.

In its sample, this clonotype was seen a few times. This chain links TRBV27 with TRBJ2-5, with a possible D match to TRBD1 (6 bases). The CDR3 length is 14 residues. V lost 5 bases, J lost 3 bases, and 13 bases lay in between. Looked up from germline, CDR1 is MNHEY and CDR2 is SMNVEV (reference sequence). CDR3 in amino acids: CASSLRTEKETQYF. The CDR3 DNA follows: TGTGCCAGCAGTCTACGGACAGAAAAAGAGACCCAGTACTTC.

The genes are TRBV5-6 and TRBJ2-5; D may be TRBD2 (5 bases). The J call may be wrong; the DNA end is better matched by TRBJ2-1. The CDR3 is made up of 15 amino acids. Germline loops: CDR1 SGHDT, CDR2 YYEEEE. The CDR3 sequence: CASSGRLRLQETQFF. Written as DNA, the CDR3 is TGTGCCAGCAGCGGCCGACTACGACTACAAGAGACCCAGTTCTTC.

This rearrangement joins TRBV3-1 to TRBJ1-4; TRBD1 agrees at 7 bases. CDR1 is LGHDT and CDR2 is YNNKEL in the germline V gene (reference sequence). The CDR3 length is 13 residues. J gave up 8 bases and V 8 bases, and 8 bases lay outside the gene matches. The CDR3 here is CASGRGTVEKLFF. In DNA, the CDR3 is TGTGCCAGCGGCCGAGGGACAGTCGAAAAACTGTTTTTT. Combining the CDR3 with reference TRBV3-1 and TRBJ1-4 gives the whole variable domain DTAVSQTPKYLVTQMGNDKSIKCEQNLGHDTMYWYKQDSKKFLKIMFSYNNKELIINETVPNRFSPKSPDKAHLNLHINSLELGDSAVYFCASGRGTVEKLFFGSGTQLSVL.

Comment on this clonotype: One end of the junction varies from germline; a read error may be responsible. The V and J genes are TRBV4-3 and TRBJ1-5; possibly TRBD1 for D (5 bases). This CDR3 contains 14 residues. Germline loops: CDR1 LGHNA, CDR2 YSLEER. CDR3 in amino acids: CASSRLRGVGPRHF. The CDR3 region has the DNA TGCGCCAGCAGCCGGCTTCGGGGGGTCGGGCCCCGGCATTTT.

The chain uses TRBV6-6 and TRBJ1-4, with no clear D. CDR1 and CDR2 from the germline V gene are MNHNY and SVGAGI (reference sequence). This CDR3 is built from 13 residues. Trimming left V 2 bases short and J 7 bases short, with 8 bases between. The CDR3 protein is CASSYPVGEKLFF. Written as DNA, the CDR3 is TGTGCCAGCAGTTACCCCGTCGGTGAAAAACTGTTTTTT.

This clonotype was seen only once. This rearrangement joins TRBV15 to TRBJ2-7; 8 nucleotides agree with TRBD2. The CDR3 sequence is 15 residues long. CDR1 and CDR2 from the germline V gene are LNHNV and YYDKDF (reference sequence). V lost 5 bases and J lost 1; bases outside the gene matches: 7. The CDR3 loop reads CATSHGTSGSYEQYF. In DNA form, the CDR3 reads TGTGCCACCAGCCACGGGACTAGTGGGTCCTACGAGCAGTACTTC.

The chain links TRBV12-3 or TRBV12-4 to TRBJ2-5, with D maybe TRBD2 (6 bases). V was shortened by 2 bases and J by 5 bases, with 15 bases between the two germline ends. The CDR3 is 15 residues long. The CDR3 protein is CASSLRTGVGETQYF. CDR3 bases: TGTGCCAGCAGTTTAAGGACGGGAGTAGGGGAGACCCAGTACTTC.

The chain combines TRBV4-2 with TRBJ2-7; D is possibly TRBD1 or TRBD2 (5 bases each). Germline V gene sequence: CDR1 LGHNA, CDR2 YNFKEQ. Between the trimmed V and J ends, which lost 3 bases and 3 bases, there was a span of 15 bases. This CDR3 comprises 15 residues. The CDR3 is CASSHRQGRNYEQYF. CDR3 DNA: TGTGCCAGCAGCCATCGGCAGGGACGGAACTACGAGCAGTACTTC.

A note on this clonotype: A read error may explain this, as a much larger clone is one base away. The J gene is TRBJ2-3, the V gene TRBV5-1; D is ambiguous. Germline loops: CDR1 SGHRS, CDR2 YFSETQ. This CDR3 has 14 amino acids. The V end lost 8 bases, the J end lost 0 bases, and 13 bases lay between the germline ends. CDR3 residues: CASQSVLSTDTQYF. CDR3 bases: TGCGCCAGTCAATCAGTCCTAAGCACAGATACGCAGTATTTT.

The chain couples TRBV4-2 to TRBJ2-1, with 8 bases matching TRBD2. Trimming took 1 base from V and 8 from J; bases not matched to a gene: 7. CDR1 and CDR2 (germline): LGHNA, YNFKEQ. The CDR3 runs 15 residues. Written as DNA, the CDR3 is TGTGCCAGCAGCCAAGGAGCGGGGGTAGCGGATGAGCAGTTCTTC. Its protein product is CASSQGAGVADEQFF.

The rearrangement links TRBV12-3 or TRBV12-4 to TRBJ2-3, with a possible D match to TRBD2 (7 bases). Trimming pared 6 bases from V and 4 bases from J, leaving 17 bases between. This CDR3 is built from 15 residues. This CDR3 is CASSLGGGGSDTQYF. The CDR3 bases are TGTGCCAGCAGCCTAGGGGGGGGCGGCTCAGATACGCAGTATTTT.

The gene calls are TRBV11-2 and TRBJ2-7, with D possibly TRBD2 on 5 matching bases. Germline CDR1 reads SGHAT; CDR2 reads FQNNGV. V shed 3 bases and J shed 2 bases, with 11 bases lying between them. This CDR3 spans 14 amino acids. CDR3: CASSFPGVTYEQYF. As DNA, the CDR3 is TGTGCCAGCAGCTTTCCCGGGGTTACCTACGAGCAGTACTTC.